This TCR beta chain stems from a study of early T cells in non-severe SARS-CoV-2 infection. Looking at the study overall: Sequencing used unsorted whole-blood bulk RNA, so chains lack pairing.

MiXCR, applied by TCRdb to the 5' RACE reads, yields one record per CDR3 protein. The sample contains about 59,000 distinct CDR3 sequences, less than 15% of which appear only once. The study, taken as a whole, reports: The matching step, a VDJdb search, favored anti-spike CD8 responses and missed private and CD4 specificities.

The CDR3 totals 14 residues. The germline V gene encodes CDR1 SGHRS and CDR2 YFSETQ. Trimming removed 0 bases at V and 3 bases at J, with 8 bases between. This clonotype was seen at least ten times. Its antigen is not identified. The sequence came from an adult who was a healthcare worker with PCR-confirmed SARS-CoV-2 infection or an uninfected control (not recorded which). Source: whole blood, taken at baseline. The chain employs TRBV5-1 and TRBJ2-3, with D possibly being TRBD2 (5 bases). The CDR3 is CASSLELATDTQYF. The CDR3 DNA sequence: TGCGCCAGCAGCTTGGAGCTAGCAACAGATACGCAGTATTTT.